This TCR beta chain derives from a study of T-cell reconstitution after alpha-beta-depleted transplantation in children (dated by TCRdb to about 2016). With regard to the full study: Using TCR repertoire profiling, the study quantitatively followed how T-cell immune reconstitution unfolded in children after TCRalphabeta/CD19-depleted allogeneic hematopoietic cell transplantation. Results and caveats for the whole study, not just this receptor: In some patients, the high TCRbeta diversity seen at day 60 was put down to recipient T cells and intrathymic progenitors that had survived conditioning. The apparently early recovery of alphabetaT-cell counts about two months after transplant reportedly depended on only several hundred rapidly expanded clones that came from non-depleted graft cells. The frequencies of hyperexpanded clones fell over the following months, and after one year, T-cell counts and TCRbeta diversity were mostly attributed to newly produced T cells.

Library creation used PCR. The reads were generated on an Illumina HiSeq 2500. TCR libraries were prepared with molecular barcoding, using unique molecular identifiers to normalize TCRbeta repertoire quantification. TCRdb reworked the public reads: Q25 trimming with fastp, MiXCR clone assembly, productive beta chains retained. Identical CDR3 protein sequences are pooled into one entry, listed with their most common genes and DNA. Present in this sample are around 700,000 distinct CDR3 sequences, about an eighth of which were seen just once. The ten largest clonotypes hold around 0.76% of the sample. At least ten counts were recorded for this clonotype. The clone's antigen remains unknown. One base away there is no much larger clone; base qualities are not given. The treatment or condition label, as the study defines it: allogeneic hematopoietic cell transplantation with graft depleted of TCRalphabeta T cells and CD19 B cells. The children who served as transplant recipients had been given grafts of TCRalphabeta/CD19-depleted allogeneic hematopoietic cells.

The CDR1 and CDR2 encoded by the germline V gene (reference sequence) are DFQATT and SNEGSKA. The CDR3 contains 11 residues, cysteine and phenylalanine counted. Only CDR3 DNA remains: 33 bases, in frame from the first base. V loses 0 bases of germline sequence and J loses 14 bases, and the interval between the two ends is 11 bases. This receptor chain uses TRBV20-1 and TRBJ2-1, with the D gene possibly TRBD1 or TRBD2, each one fitting 5 bases. This TCR was sampled from a girl aged 2-15 years with congenital amegakaryocytic thrombocytopenia, due to receive a stem cell transplant. Sequenced here: PBMCs, sampled before TCRalphabeta/CD19-depleted stem cell transplant. The nucleotides read TGCAGTGCTAGAGAGGCGCGAGGGGAGTTCTTC. Its translation reads: CSAREARGEFF.